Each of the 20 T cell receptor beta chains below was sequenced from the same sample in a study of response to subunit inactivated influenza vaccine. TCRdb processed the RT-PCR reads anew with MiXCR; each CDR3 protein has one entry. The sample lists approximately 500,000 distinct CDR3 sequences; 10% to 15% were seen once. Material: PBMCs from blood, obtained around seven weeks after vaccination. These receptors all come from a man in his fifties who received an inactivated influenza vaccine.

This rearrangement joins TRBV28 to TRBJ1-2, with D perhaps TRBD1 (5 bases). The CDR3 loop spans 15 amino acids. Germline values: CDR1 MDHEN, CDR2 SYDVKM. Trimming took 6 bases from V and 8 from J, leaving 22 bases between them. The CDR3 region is CASRMKGLQLWGYTF. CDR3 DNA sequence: TGTGCCAGCAGGATGAAGGGACTTCAACTATGGGGCTACACCTTC.

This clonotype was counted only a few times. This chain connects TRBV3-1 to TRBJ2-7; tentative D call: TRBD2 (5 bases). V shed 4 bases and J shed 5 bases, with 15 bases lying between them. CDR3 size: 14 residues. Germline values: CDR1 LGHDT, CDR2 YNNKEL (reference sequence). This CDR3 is CASSLLDVRDEQYF. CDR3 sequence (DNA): TGTGCCAGCAGCCTACTAGACGTTAGGGACGAGCAGTACTTC.

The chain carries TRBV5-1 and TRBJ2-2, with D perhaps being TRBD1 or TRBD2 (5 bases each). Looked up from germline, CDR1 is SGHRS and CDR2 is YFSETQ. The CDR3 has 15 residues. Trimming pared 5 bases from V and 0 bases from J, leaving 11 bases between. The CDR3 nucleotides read TGCGCCAGCAGTTACGGGGCCACGAACACCGGGGAGCTGTTTTTT. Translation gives CASSYGATNTGELFF.

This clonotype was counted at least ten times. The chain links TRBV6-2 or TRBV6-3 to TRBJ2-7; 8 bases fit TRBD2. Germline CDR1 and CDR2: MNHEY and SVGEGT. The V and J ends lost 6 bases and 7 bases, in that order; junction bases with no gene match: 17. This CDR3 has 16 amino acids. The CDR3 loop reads CASSLSLRGGTGEQYF. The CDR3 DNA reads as TGTGCCAGCAGCCTCTCCCTTCGGGGGGGAACCGGTGAGCAGTACTTC.

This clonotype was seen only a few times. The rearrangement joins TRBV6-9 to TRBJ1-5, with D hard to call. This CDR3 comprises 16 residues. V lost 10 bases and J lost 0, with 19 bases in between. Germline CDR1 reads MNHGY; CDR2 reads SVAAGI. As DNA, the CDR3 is TGTGCCACTCCATGCTTGGGGAAGGATAGCAATCAGCCCCAGCATTTT. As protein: CATPCLGKDSNQPQHF.

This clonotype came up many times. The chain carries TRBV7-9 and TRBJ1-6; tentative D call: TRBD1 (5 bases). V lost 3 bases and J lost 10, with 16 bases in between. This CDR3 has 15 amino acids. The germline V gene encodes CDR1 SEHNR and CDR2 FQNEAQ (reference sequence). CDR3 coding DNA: TGTGCCAGCAGCTTGGACAAGTATTCCCGGTCACCCCTCCACTTT. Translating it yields CASSLDKYSRSPLHF.

The CDR3 coding sequence is TGTGCCAGCGGACTAGGTCTTTTAGCGGGGAACTACGAGCAGTACTTC. Translating gives CASGLGLLAGNYEQYF. This sequence joins TRBV2 and TRBJ2-7; 8 bases match TRBD2. Looked up from germline, CDR1 is SNHLY and CDR2 is FYNNEI. CDR3 length equals 16 residues. V lost 8 bases and J lost 3; bases outside the gene matches: 15.

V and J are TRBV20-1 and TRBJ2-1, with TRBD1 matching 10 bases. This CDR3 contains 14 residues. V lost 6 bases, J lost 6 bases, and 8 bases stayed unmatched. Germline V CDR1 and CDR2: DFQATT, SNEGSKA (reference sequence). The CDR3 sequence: CSALPGQGTNEQFF. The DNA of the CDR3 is TGCAGTGCCCTCCCGGGACAGGGGACCAATGAGCAGTTCTTC.

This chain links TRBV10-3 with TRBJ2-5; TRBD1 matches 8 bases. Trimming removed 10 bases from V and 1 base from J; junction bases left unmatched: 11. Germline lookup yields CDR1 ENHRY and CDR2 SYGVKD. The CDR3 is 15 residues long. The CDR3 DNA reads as TGTGCCACCGGGCTAATTGACAGGGGCCAAGAGACCCAGTACTTC. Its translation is CATGLIDRGQETQYF.

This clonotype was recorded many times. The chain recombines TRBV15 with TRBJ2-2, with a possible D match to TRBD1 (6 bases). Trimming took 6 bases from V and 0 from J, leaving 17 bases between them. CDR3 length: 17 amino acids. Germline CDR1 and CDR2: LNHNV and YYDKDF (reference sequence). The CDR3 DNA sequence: TGTGCCACCAGTTTATTCAGGGGAGCAGCGAACACCGGGGAGCTGTTTTTT. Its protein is CATSLFRGAANTGELFF.

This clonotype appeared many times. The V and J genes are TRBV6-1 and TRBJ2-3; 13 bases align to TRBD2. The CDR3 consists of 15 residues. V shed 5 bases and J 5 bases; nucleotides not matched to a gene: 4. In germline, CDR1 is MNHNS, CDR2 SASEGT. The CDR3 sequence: CASSRTSGREDTQYF. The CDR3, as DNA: TGTGCCAGCAGTCGCACTAGCGGGAGGGAAGATACGCAGTATTTT.

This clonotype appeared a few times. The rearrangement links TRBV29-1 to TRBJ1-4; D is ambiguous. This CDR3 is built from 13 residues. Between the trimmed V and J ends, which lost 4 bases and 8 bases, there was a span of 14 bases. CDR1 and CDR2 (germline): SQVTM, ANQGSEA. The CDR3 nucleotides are TGCAGCGTTGGGAACGCCCTGAGGGAAAAACTGTTTTTT. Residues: CSVGNALREKLFF.

The CDR3 DNA sequence: TGCAGTGCTAGAATCGTGGGCGAGCAGTACTTC. The encoded protein is CSARIVGEQYF. The chain carries TRBV20-1 and TRBJ2-7; D call uncertain. The CDR3 has 11 residues. Germline lookup yields CDR1 DFQATT and CDR2 SNEGSKA (reference sequence). Trimming took 2 bases from V and 6 from J, leaving 8 bases between them.

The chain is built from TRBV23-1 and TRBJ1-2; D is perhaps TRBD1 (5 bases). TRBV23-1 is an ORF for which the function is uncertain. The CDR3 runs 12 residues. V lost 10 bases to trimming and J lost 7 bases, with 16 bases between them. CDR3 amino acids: CATPERGCGYTF. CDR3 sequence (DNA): TGCGCCACCCCGGAGAGGGGATGTGGCTACACCTTC.

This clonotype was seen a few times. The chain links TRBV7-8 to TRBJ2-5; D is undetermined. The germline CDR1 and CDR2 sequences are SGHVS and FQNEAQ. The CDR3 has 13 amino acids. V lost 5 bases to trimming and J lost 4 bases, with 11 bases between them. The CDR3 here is CASSHPTAETQYF. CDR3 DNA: TGTGCCAGCAGCCACCCGACCGCAGAGACCCAGTACTTC.

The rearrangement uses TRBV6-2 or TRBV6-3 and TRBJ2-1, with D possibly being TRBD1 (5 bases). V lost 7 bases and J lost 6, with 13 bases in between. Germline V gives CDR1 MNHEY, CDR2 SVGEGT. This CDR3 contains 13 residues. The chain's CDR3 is CASTPGSVNEQFF. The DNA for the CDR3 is TGTGCCAGCACCCCAGGGTCGGTCAATGAGCAGTTCTTC.

The CDR3 nucleotides are TGTGCCCCCGACCGGGAGGGGTCAGATACGCAGTATTTT. Translation: CAPDREGSDTQYF. The chain carries TRBV25-1 and TRBJ2-3, with 8 bases aligning to TRBD2. This CDR3 has 13 residues. Per germline, CDR1 MGHDK and CDR2 SYGVNS. J was trimmed by 4 bases and V by 11 bases; bases with no gene match: 8.

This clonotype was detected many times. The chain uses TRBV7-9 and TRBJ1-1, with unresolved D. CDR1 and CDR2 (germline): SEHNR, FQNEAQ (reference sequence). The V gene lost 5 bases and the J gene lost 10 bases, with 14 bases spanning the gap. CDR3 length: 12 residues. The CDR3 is CASSPNGEVAFF. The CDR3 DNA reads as TGTGCCAGCAGCCCCAACGGGGAAGTAGCTTTCTTT.

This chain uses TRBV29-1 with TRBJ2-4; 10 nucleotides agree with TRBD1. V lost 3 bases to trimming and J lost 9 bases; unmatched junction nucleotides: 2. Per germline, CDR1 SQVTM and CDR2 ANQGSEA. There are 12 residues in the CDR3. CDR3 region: CSVERTGGIQYF. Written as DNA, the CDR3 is TGCAGCGTTGAGCGGACAGGGGGCATTCAGTACTTC. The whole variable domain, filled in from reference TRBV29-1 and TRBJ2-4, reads SAVISQKPSRDICQRGTSLTIQCQVDSQVTMMFWYRQQPGQSLTLIATANQGSEATYESGFVIDKFPISRPNLTFSTLTVSNMSPEDSSIYLCSVERTGGIQYFGAGTRLSVL.

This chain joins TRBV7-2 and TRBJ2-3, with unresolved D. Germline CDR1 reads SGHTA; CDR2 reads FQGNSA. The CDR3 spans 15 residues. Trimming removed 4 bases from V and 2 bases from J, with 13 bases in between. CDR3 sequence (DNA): TGTGCCAGCAGCTATACGAGTCAATCCACAGATACGCAGTATTTT. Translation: CASSYTSQSTDTQYF. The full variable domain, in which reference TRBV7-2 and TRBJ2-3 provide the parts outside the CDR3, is GAGVSQSPSNKVTEKGKDVELRCDPISGHTALYWYRQSLGQGLEFLIYFQGNSAPDKSGLPSDRFSAERTGGSVSTLTIQRTQQEDSAVYLCASSYTSQSTDTQYFGPGTRLTVL.